The source of this T cell receptor beta chain is a study of blood T cells in healthy people across ages. Study-wide points: Long-lived and aged donors differed, with more naive CD4+ cells and higher diversity in the long-lived.

Combining a sample-barcoded 5' primer with a J-beta primer mix, a second PCR ran for about 7 to 11 cycles. Every cDNA molecule carried a tag from a template-switch adaptor bearing 12 random nucleotides. From the 5' RACE reads, TCRdb called clonotypes with MiXCR, one entry per CDR3 protein. This table holds about 680,000 distinct CDR3 sequences, around half found once. Total RNA, at least 5 micrograms per sample, came from PBMCs. CDR3 size: 15 residues. The germline gives CDR1 DFQATT, CDR2 SNEGSKA (reference sequence). As for this clonotype: The antigen is unknown.

The V call is TRBV20-1, the J call TRBJ2-3, with D uncertain. The DNA end is more similar to TRBJ1-5, so the J call may be wrong. Material: blood. The TCR originated in a woman aged 55 to 70 in good health. The CDR3 DNA is TGCAGTGCTACTAGCGGGGTGGAACGCACAGATACGCAGCATTTT. It specifies CSATSGVERTDTQHF.